This T cell receptor (beta chain) was recovered during a study of shared clonotypes between healthy human individuals. In the study overall: Each donor's CD8 memory used one plate, CD8 naive two, each CD4 subset three.

Notes on the study in general: It was only blood that was sampled, and tissue repertoires likely differ. Rarefaction demonstrated incomplete sorted-subset sequencing despite large depth. Some clonotypes were shared by all four sorted-subset donors, while others were not shared. The non-shared ones had lower generation probabilities than the shared ones.

The germline V gene has CDR1 MDHEN and CDR2 SYDVKM. The CDR3 has 13 residues. Trimming cost V 4 bases and J 2 bases, with 9 bases left between them. The protocol was immunoSEQ multiplex PCR, while the TCRdb copy is restricted to in-frame clones and leaves out a portion. In the table there are roughly 850,000 clones, just over 95% of which are singletons. Worth noting for this clone: Its antigen is unidentified.

Naive CD8 cells lacked CD45RO, underwent positive selection for CCR7 and left out terminally differentiated effector memory CD45RA+ cells. Sample: naive CD8+ T cells sorted from blood. The TCR sequence derives from a man under 40 in good health. This chain joins TRBV28 and TRBJ2-7; maybe TRBD2 (5 bases). CDR3 in amino acids: CASSYPGTYEQYF. In nucleotides, the CDR3 is TGTGCCAGCAGTTATCCGGGGACCTACGAGCAGTACTTC.